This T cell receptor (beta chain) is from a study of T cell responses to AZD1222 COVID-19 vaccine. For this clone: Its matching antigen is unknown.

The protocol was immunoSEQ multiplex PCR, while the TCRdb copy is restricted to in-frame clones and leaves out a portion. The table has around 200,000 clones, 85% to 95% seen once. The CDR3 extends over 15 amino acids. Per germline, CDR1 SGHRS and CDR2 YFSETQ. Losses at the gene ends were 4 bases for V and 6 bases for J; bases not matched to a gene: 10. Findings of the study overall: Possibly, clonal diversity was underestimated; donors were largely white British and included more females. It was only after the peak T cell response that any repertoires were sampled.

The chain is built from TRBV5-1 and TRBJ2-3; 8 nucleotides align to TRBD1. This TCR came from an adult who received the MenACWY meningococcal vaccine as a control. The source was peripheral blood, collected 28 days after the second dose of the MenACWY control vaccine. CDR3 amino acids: CASSATTTGDDTQYF. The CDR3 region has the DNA TGCGCCAGCAGCGCCACGACGACAGGGGACGATACGCAGTATTTT.